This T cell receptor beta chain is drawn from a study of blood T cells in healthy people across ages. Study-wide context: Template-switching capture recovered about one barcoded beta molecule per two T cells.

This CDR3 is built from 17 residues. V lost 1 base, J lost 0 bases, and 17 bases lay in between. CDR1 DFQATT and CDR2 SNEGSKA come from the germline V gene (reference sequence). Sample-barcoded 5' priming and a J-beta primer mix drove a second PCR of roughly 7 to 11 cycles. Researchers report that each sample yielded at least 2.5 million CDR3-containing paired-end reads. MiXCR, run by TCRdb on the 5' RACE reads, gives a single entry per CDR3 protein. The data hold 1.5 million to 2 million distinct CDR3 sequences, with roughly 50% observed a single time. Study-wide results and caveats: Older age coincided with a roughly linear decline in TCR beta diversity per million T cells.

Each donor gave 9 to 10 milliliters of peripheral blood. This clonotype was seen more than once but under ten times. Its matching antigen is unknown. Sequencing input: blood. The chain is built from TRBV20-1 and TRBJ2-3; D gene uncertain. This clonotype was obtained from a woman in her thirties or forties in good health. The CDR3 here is CSARALLVATSTDTQYF. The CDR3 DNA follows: TGCAGTGCTAGAGCCCTCCTGGTAGCAACTAGCACAGATACGCAGTATTTT.